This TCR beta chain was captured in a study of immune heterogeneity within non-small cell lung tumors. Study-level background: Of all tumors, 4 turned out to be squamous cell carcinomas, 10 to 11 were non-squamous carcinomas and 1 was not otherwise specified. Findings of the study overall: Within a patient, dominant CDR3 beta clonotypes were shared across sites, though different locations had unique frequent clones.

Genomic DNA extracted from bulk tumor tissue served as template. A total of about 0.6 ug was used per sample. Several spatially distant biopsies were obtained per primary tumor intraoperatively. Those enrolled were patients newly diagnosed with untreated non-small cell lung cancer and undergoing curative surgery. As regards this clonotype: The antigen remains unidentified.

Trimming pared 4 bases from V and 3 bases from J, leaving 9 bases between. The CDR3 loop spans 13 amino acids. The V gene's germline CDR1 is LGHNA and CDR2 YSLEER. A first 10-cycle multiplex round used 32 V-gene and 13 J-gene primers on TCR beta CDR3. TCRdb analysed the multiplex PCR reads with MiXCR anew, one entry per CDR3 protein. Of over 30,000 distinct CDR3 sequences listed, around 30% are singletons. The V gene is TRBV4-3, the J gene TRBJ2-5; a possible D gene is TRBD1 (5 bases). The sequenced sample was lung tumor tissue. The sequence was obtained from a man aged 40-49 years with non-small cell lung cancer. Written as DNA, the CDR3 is TGCGCCAGCAGCCCCTCGACAGAAGAGACCCAGTACTTC. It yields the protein CASSPSTEETQYF.